Sequencing of this T cell receptor beta chain was carried out in a study of blood T cell repertoires in COVID-19. Study background: Spain, Italy and the United States supplied samples that represented acute and convalescent COVID-19.

In the authors' workflow: Quantification of nucleated cells was approximated via reference gene primer amplification. Produced via immunoSEQ multiplex PCR; TCRdb's table is partial and in-frame only. V and J calls and clone size follow that table, whereas D and trimming were derived from the DNA. The table records approximately 170,000 clones, around 84% of them present only once. This clone came up a few times. The specimen was peripheral blood. This clonotype was sampled from an elderly woman with acute or convalescent COVID-19.

The CDR3: CASSFPPGQGFYEQFF. The DNA for the CDR3 is TGTGCCAGCAGCTTCCCACCGGGACAGGGGTTCTATGAGCAGTTCTTC. The chain recombines TRBV5-4 with TRBJ2-1; 10 nucleotides agree with TRBD1. The CDR3 extends over 16 amino acids. Trimming cost V 2 bases and J 8 bases; bases outside gene matches: 10. Germline assignment: CDR1 SGHNT and CDR2 YYREEE (reference sequence).